The next 24 T cell receptor beta chains were all read from a single sample in a study of T cells in Graves' hyperthyroidism and ophthalmopathy. What was amplified from RNA transcripts were TCR beta CDR3 regions. A set of HTBI primers served as the primers for a first-round RT-PCR of the TCR CDR3. MiXCR, applied by TCRdb to the multiplex PCR reads, yields one record per CDR3 protein. The sample holds a few hundred thousand distinct CDR3 sequences; under 60% are singletons and the top ten take more than 7%. Source material: peripheral blood or thyroid tissue (not recorded which). The receptor set was obtained from a woman aged 18 to 35 with Graves' hyperthyroidism.

This clonotype was counted only a few times. The V call is TRBV7-3, the J call TRBJ2-7, with TRBD2 matching over 8 bases. The J call is in doubt because the DNA end fits TRBJ2-1 better. This CDR3 has 15 amino acids. The germline V gene has CDR1 SGHTA and CDR2 FQGTGA. The DNA of the CDR3 is TGTGCCAGCAGCTTGGGATCGGGAGGGAGGGATGAGCAGTTCTTC. Protein: CASSLGSGGRDEQFF.

V usage is TRBV20-1 and J usage is TRBJ2-7; TRBD2 matches at 13 bases. The CDR3 is 15 residues long. CDR1 is DFQATT and CDR2 is SNEGSKA in the germline V gene (reference sequence). Trimming took 6 bases from V and 2 from J; bases not matched to a gene: 7. CDR3 nucleotides: TGCAGTGCGGAGACCGGGACTAGCGGGACCTACGAGCAGTACTTC. Its protein product is CSAETGTSGTYEQYF.

This sequence joins TRBV5-4 and TRBJ1-3, with TRBD1 matching over 7 bases. Per germline, CDR1 SGHNT and CDR2 YYREEE (reference sequence). V shed 5 bases, J shed 4 bases, and the junction held 3 bases outside the gene matches. The CDR3 sequence is 13 residues long. CDR3 loop: CASRDRSGNTIYF. CDR3 coding DNA: TGTGCCAGCAGGGACAGGAGCGGAAACACCATATATTTT.

Points on this clonotype: This is likely a read error, given that the CDR3 carries no conserved phenylalanine or tryptophan at its end. The limits of the CDR3 on the DNA are not certain, so only TCRdb's listed CDR3 is given. The V and J genes are TRBV12-3 or TRBV12-4 and TRBJ1-4; the table's D call TRBD1 went unverified against the DNA. Ends included, the CDR3 has 8 residues. CDR3 sequence reads: CASRVQGV.

This clonotype was counted ten times or more. The J gene is TRBJ1-2, the V gene TRBV5-6, with D possibly being TRBD1 (5 bases). V was trimmed by 2 bases and J by 8 bases, leaving 16 bases between them. Germline CDR1 SGHDT, CDR2 YYEEEE. This CDR3 has 14 amino acids. CDR3 nucleotides: TGTGCCAGCAGCTTCGGACGGACAATGGGAGGCTACACCTTC. It codes for CASSFGRTMGGYTF.

This clonotype was counted ten times or more. The chain couples TRBV9 to TRBJ2-7; the match to TRBD1 covers 7 bases. The J segment lost 3 bases and the V segment lost 4 bases, leaving 13 bases of the junction unmatched. The CDR3 extends over 16 amino acids. Germline assignment: CDR1 SGDLS and CDR2 YYNGEE. The CDR3 region has the DNA TGTGCCAGCAGCACTACCCGGGACAGAACTGACTACGAGCAGTACTTC. Translating gives CASSTTRDRTDYEQYF.

The chain combines TRBV10-3 with TRBJ1-2; D possibly corresponds to TRBD1 (6 bases). V lost 3 bases and J lost 6, with 11 bases in between. The CDR3 consists of 13 residues. In germline, CDR1 is ENHRY, CDR2 SYGVKD. The CDR3 sequence is CAISDGGRDGYTF. CDR3 sequence (DNA): TGTGCCATCAGTGATGGGGGCCGGGATGGCTACACCTTC.

This clonotype showed up many times. The chain is built from TRBV12-3 or TRBV12-4 and TRBJ2-7; D tentatively fits TRBD1 or TRBD2 (7 bases each). V was pared by 5 bases and J by 5 bases, with 16 bases between. The CDR3 consists of 14 residues. The CDR3: CASSPGGVGNEQYF. The CDR3 nucleotides read TGTGCCAGCAGTCCAGGGGGGGTGGGGAACGAGCAGTACTTC.

Notes on this clonotype: At one of its ends the junction is not consistent with the germline gene, which may arise from a read error. The gene calls are TRBV2 and TRBJ2-5, with TRBD1 as a possible D gene (6 bases). The CDR3 is 15 amino acids. Germline CDR1 reads SNHLY; CDR2 reads FYNNEI. CDR3 DNA sequence: TGTGCCAGCCGTGGAGGACAGTCGTTTGTGGAGACCCAGTGCTTC. Protein product: CASRGGQSFVETQCF.

V usage is TRBV12-3 or TRBV12-4 and J usage is TRBJ1-1, with TRBD1 matching over 8 bases. V was pared by 4 bases and J by 1 base, with 8 bases of the junction left unmatched. The CDR3 contains 16 residues. The CDR3 DNA reads as TGTGCCAGCAGTTCAGGGGGTCAGGGGGCGAACACTGAAGCTTTCTTT. Translation gives CASSSGGQGANTEAFF.

The V and J genes are TRBV29-1 and TRBJ2-7; 10 bases agree with TRBD2. V lost 6 bases, J lost 6 bases, and 8 bases stayed unmatched. The CDR3 is 13 residues long. Germline loops: CDR1 SQVTM, CDR2 ANQGSEA. CDR3 amino acids: CSVLGTSVAEQYF. In DNA, the CDR3 is TGCAGCGTCCTCGGGACTAGCGTTGCCGAGCAGTACTTC.

The chain joins TRBV2 to TRBJ2-7, with TRBD1 matching over 7 bases. The CDR3 extends over 13 amino acids. The junction had 6 bases not matched to a gene; V was cut back by 7 bases and J by 3 bases. CDR1 is SNHLY, CDR2 FYNNEI, per germline. This CDR3 is CASTPGQSYEQYF. The CDR3 nucleotides read TGTGCCAGCACACCGGGACAGAGCTACGAGCAGTACTTC.

V is TRBV7-9 and J is TRBJ1-1; 10 nucleotides line up with TRBD1. V was clipped by 3 bases and J by 5 bases; unmatched bases: 6. The V gene's germline CDR1 is SEHNR and CDR2 FQNEAQ (reference sequence). There are 15 residues in the CDR3. The CDR3 nucleotides read TGTGCCAGCAGCTTGGTAGGGACAGGGGAGACTGAAGCTTTCTTT. Translating it yields CASSLVGTGETEAFF.

This clonotype was detected many times. The chain uses TRBV2 and TRBJ1-5, with D perhaps TRBD1 (6 bases). CDR3 length: 14 amino acids. Per the germline V gene, CDR1 is SNHLY and CDR2 is FYNNEI. With 4 bases removed from V and 6 bases from J, the gap between germline ends came to 13 bases. In DNA, the CDR3 is TGTGCCAGCAGTGTTTGGGGGGGCAGTCAGCCCCAGCATTTT. It codes for CASSVWGGSQPQHF.

The chain combines TRBV29-1 with TRBJ1-2; the match to TRBD1 covers 8 bases. The V and J ends lost 4 bases and 4 bases, in that order; junction bases with no gene match: 8. The germline V gene encodes CDR1 SQVTM and CDR2 ANQGSEA. CDR3 length: 14 amino acids. In DNA, the CDR3 is TGCAGCGTTGCGTCGGACAGGGCCTTCTATGGCTACACCTTC. Translated: CSVASDRAFYGYTF.

The genes are TRBV7-3 and TRBJ2-7, with TRBD1 as a possible D gene (6 bases). CDR3 length equals 12 residues. Per germline, CDR1 SGHTA and CDR2 FQGTGA. Deletions cut 6 bases from V and 5 bases from J, with 11 bases between. The CDR3 protein is CASSENRDEQYF. For the CDR3, the DNA is TGTGCCAGCAGTGAAAACAGGGACGAGCAGTACTTC.

The chain carries TRBV7-9 and TRBJ1-1; D is unclear. The germline V and J ends were trimmed by 3 bases and 1 base, with 9 bases remaining between them. The germline gives CDR1 SEHNR, CDR2 FQNEAQ (reference sequence). The CDR3 consists of 14 residues. This CDR3 reads CASSFPSPNTEAFF. In DNA form, the CDR3 reads TGTGCCAGCAGCTTCCCCAGTCCGAACACTGAAGCTTTCTTT.

This clonotype was detected ten times or more. The rearrangement joins TRBV2 to TRBJ1-5; D unresolved. Germline-derived CDR1 and CDR2 are SNHLY and FYNNEI. Trimming took 2 bases from V and 5 from J, leaving 10 bases between them. The CDR3 totals 14 residues. CDR3 DNA: TGTGCCAGCAGTGAAATCACCCTAGATCAGCCCCAGCATTTT. Its translation is CASSEITLDQPQHF.

On this clonotype: Being one base from a much bigger clone, this may be a read error. Given the absence of the conserved phenylalanine or tryptophan at the CDR3 end, a read error is likely. V and J are TRBV20-1 and TRBJ1-2, with D perhaps matching TRBD1 (5 bases). The CDR3 consists of 16 residues. Looked up from germline, CDR1 is DFQATT and CDR2 is SNEGSKA (reference sequence). Between the trimmed V and J ends, which lost 0 bases and 4 bases, there was a span of 18 bases. CDR3 sequence: CSAREQGLSRRYGYTL. The CDR3 DNA follows: TGCAGTGCTAGAGAGCAGGGACTATCGAGGCGCTATGGCTACACCCTC.

This clonotype was counted between two and nine times. The rearrangement uses TRBV12-3 or TRBV12-4 and TRBJ2-4; D is undetermined. Trimming left V 5 bases short and J 8 bases short, with 10 bases between. This CDR3 is built from 12 residues. The DNA of the CDR3 is TGTGCCAGCAGTCCCGAAGGTGACATTCAGTACTTC. Its translation: CASSPEGDIQYF.

Of note for this clonotype: Without the conserved terminal phenylalanine or tryptophan, this CDR3 likely stems from a read error. V is TRBV7-8 and J is TRBJ2-2; 8 positions match TRBD1. The CDR3 is 15 residues long. Germline-derived CDR1 and CDR2 are SGHVS and FQNEAQ. V lost 5 bases, J lost 3 bases, and 5 bases stayed unmatched. The CDR3 region is CASSGQGPDTGELFC. DNA of the CDR3: TGTGCCAGCAGCGGACAGGGTCCGGACACCGGGGAGCTGTTTTGT.

The sample holds one count of this clonotype. The chain joins TRBV7-9 to TRBJ1-6, with D possibly being TRBD1 (5 bases). Trimming took off 6 bases at V and 7 bases at J, with 10 bases between the two ends. Germline values: CDR1 SEHNR, CDR2 FQNEAQ (reference sequence). This CDR3 spans 13 amino acids. CDR3 protein: CASRPSGNSPLHF. The CDR3 DNA reads TGTGCCAGCAGACCATCAGGGAATTCACCCCTCCACTTT.

This clonotype was counted ten times or more. The chain uses TRBV9 and TRBJ1-1, with D perhaps TRBD1 (5 bases). This CDR3 region has 13 residues. V was clipped by 6 bases and J by 1 base, with 10 bases between them. CDR1 and CDR2 (germline): SGDLS, YYNGEE. CDR3 protein: CASTSGTNTEAFF. The CDR3, as DNA: TGTGCCAGCACCTCCGGGACGAACACTGAAGCTTTCTTT.

The chain combines TRBV5-6 with TRBJ1-1; the match to TRBD1 covers 8 bases. With V trimmed by 3 bases and J by 1 base, 14 bases remained unmatched. Looked up from germline, CDR1 is SGHDT and CDR2 is YYEEEE. The CDR3 sequence is 18 residues long. The CDR3 nucleotides read TGTGCCAGCAGCTCAGGGGGACAGGTATCATTTGGGAACACTGAAGCTTTCTTT. It codes for CASSSGGQVSFGNTEAFF.